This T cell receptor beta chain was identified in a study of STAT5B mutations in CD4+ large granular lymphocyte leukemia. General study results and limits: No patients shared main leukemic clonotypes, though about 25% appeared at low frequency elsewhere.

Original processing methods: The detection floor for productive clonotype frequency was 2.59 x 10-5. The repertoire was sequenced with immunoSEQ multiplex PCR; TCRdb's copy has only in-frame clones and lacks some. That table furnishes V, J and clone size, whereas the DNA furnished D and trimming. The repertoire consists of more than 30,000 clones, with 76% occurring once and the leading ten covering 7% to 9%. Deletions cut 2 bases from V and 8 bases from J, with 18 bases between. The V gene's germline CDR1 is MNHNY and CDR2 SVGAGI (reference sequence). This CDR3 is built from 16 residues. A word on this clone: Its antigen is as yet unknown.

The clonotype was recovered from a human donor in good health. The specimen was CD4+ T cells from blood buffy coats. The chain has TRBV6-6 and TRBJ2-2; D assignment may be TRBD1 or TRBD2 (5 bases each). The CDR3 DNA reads TGTGCCAGCAGTTACCTACGTGGGGGTCGAGTAGGGGAGCTGTTTTTT. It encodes CASSYLRGGRVGELFF.